One sample yielded the 23 T cell receptor beta chains listed below, sequenced in a study of blood T cell repertoires in COVID-19 (TCRdb year 2020). The library was produced with the immunoSEQ multiplex PCR assay. Entries here come from immuneACCESS through TCRdb and include only in-frame sequences with V and J called. Some clones fail to appear in such tables; in the studies checked, an unresolved V gene covers under half of the shortfall, and the cause of the remainder is unknown. This sample comprises about 220,000 clones, approximately 77% of them detected only once. The ten largest account for 3.5% to 4% of the sample. Source material: peripheral blood. The receptor source for this set is a woman of 80 years or more with acute or convalescent COVID-19.

This chain uses TRBV5-1 with TRBJ2-1; D possibly corresponds to TRBD2 (7 bases). CDR3 length: 13 residues. V lost 6 bases and J 7 bases, leaving 14 bases between the germline ends. Germline assignment: CDR1 SGHRS and CDR2 YFSETQ. Here the CDR3 DNA reads TGCGCCAGCACCGAACAGGGACTAAATGAGCAGTTCTTC. It yields the protein CASTEQGLNEQFF.

The rearrangement joins TRBV18 to TRBJ1-3; D ambiguous. V shed 1 base and J shed 0 bases, with 10 bases lying between them. Per the germline V gene, CDR1 is KGHSH and CDR2 is LQKENI. The CDR3 totals 16 residues. CDR3: CASSPLVTSSGNTIYF. In DNA, the CDR3 is TGTGCCAGCTCACCACTAGTCACCTCCTCTGGAAACACCATATATTTT.

The genes are TRBV4-1 and TRBJ1-6; TRBD1 agrees at 7 bases. Per the germline V gene, CDR1 is MGHRA and CDR2 is YSYEKL. The junction had 5 bases not matched to a gene; V was cut back by 5 bases and J by 7 bases. The CDR3 totals 14 residues. Written as DNA, the CDR3 is TGCGCCAGCAGCGAGACAGGGAGGAATTCACCCCTCCACTTT. Translation gives CASSETGRNSPLHF.

This clone has only one observation. The CDR3 reads CATSRRGGQVSETQYF. DNA of the CDR3: TGTGCCACCAGCAGGCGGGGGGGCCAAGTCTCGGAGACCCAGTACTTC. V is TRBV15 and J is TRBJ2-5; 9 bases fit TRBD2. The length of the CDR3 is 16 residues. Per germline, CDR1 LNHNV and CDR2 YYDKDF (reference sequence). V gave up 3 bases and J gave up 5 bases; unmatched junction bases: 10.

The chain links TRBV3-1 (or the pseudogene TRBV3-2) to TRBJ2-2, with D perhaps TRBD1 (6 bases). The CDR3 is made up of 15 amino acids. The V end was cut by 4 bases, the J end by 4 bases, with 13 bases between. Germline V lookup: CDR1 LGHDT, CDR2 YNNKEL (reference sequence). The DNA of the CDR3 is TGTGCCAGCAGCCCAGCGACAGGTGGCACCGGGGAGCTGTTTTTT. Encoded protein: CASSPATGGTGELFF.

The CDR3: CASTPRGQETQYF. As DNA, the CDR3 is TGTGCCAGTACCCCCAGGGGCCAAGAGACCCAGTACTTC. The chain links TRBV19 to TRBJ2-5; D is possibly TRBD1 (6 bases). CDR3 size: 13 residues. Germline lookup yields CDR1 LNHDA and CDR2 SQIVND (reference sequence). Trimming removed 7 bases from V and 1 base from J, with 10 bases in between.

The chain joins TRBV5-6 to TRBJ1-1; 11 nucleotides align to TRBD1. After removal of 1 base from V and 4 bases from J, the junction contained 6 bases not matched to a gene. From germline, CDR1 is SGHDT and CDR2 YYEEEE. The CDR3 loop spans 16 amino acids. This CDR3 is CASSLLPGQGVTEAFF. CDR3 coding DNA: TGTGCCAGCAGCTTGCTTCCGGGACAGGGGGTCACTGAAGCTTTCTTT.

The V gene is TRBV19, the J gene TRBJ2-3; D gene unclear. This CDR3 region has 12 residues. CDR1 is LNHDA and CDR2 is SQIVND in the germline V gene (reference sequence). V was shortened by 4 bases and J by 2 bases, with 4 bases between the two germline ends. The CDR3 region is CASSTNTDTQYF. CDR3 coding DNA: TGTGCCAGTAGTACAAACACAGATACGCAGTATTTT.

This clone was picked up one time. This chain joins TRBV21-1 and TRBJ2-5; the table calls TRBD1, which could not be checked here. TRBV21-1 is a recognized pseudogene. This CDR3 region has 14 residues. CDR3 DNA: TGTGCCAGCAGCATCCCGAGGACAGGGGAGACCCAGTACTTC. Translation: CASSIPRTGETQYF.

The chain employs TRBV12-5 and TRBJ1-1, with 7 bases aligning to TRBD1. The CDR3 spans 14 residues. With 5 bases clipped from V and 0 bases from J, the junction kept 3 bases outside the gene matches. CDR1 is LGHNT and CDR2 is FRNRAP in the germline V gene. CDR3 DNA sequence: TGTGCTAGTGGTAAGGGACAGATGAACACTGAAGCTTTCTTT. It yields the protein CASGKGQMNTEAFF.

The V gene is TRBV19, the J gene TRBJ1-1; TRBD1 matches 9 bases. The CDR3 is 13 amino acids. Germline-derived CDR1 and CDR2 are LNHDA and SQIVND (reference sequence). With 4 bases clipped from V and 9 bases from J, the junction kept 6 bases outside the gene matches. The CDR3 nucleotides are TGTGCCAGTAGTACCAGGGACAGGGTGAAAGCTTTCTTT. It translates to CASSTRDRVKAFF.

This clone was picked up a small number of times. This chain joins TRBV11-3 and TRBJ1-1; TRBD1 matches at 8 bases. Trimming took 5 bases from V and 0 from J; bases not matched to a gene: 5. Germline assignment: CDR1 SGHNT and CDR2 YENEEA. The CDR3 length is 15 residues. This CDR3 reads CASSIAGQVNTEAFF. DNA for the CDR3: TGTGCCAGCAGCATTGCGGGACAGGTGAACACTGAAGCTTTCTTT.

The V and J genes are TRBV19 and TRBJ2-7; D remains unclear. The length of the CDR3 is 13 residues. Trimming stripped 3 bases from V and 1 base from J, with 7 bases between. From germline, CDR1 is LNHDA and CDR2 SQIVND (reference sequence). CDR3 sequence (DNA): TGTGCCAGTAGTATCGAACGGTCCTACGAGCAGTACTTC. The encoded protein is CASSIERSYEQYF.

This clone was observed a few times. J is TRBJ2-3 and V is TRBV3-1 (or the pseudogene TRBV3-2); tentative D call: TRBD1 (5 bases). V lost 4 bases and J lost 6, with 11 bases in between. Germline CDR1 reads LGHDT; CDR2 reads YNNKEL (reference sequence). The CDR3 covers 13 residues. CDR3 DNA sequence: TGTGCCAGCAGCCCTACGACAGAGGATACGCAGTATTTT. This gives the protein CASSPTTEDTQYF.

In DNA form, the CDR3 reads TGTGCCAGTAGCGCGACCGGGACAAGCGAGACCCAGTACTTC. Encoded protein: CASSATGTSETQYF. The J gene is TRBJ2-5, the V gene TRBV19; the D gene is possibly TRBD1 (6 bases). This CDR3 comprises 14 residues. The germline V and J ends were trimmed by 6 bases and 5 bases, with 16 bases remaining between them. Germline CDR1 reads LNHDA; CDR2 reads SQIVND (reference sequence).

The chain joins TRBV28 to TRBJ2-1, with D perhaps matching TRBD2 (5 bases). V was shortened by 6 bases and J by 3 bases, with 15 bases between the two germline ends. The CDR3 runs to 15 residues. The germline V gene has CDR1 MDHEN and CDR2 SYDVKM. This CDR3 reads CASRIPGGVYNEQFF. As DNA, the CDR3 is TGTGCCAGCAGGATCCCTGGAGGAGTCTACAATGAGCAGTTCTTC.

The chain couples TRBV7-2 to TRBJ2-3; TRBD2 aligns across 13 bases. CDR3 size: 18 residues. CDR1 and CDR2 from the germline V gene are SGHTA and FQGNSA. V lost 5 bases and J lost 2; bases outside the gene matches: 10. Here the CDR3 DNA reads TGTGCCAGCAGCCACCGACTAGCGGGGGGCGCCTTCACAGATACGCAGTATTTT. It yields the protein CASSHRLAGGAFTDTQYF.

This chain connects TRBV20-1 to TRBJ2-5; tentative D call: TRBD2 (6 bases). The CDR3 totals 11 residues. Germline V lookup: CDR1 DFQATT, CDR2 SNEGSKA (reference sequence). V was clipped by 6 bases and J by 4 bases, with 9 bases between them. CDR3 nucleotides: TGCAGTGCGGTACTAGCAGAGACCCAGTACTTC. Its translation is CSAVLAETQYF.

This rearrangement joins TRBV28 to TRBJ1-2; the match to TRBD1 covers 8 bases. Germline CDR1 MDHEN, CDR2 SYDVKM. The CDR3 sequence is 13 residues long. J was trimmed by 4 bases and V by 5 bases; bases with no gene match: 3. CDR3 amino acids: CASSETGGYGYTF. The CDR3 DNA reads as TGTGCCAGCAGTGAAACAGGGGGCTATGGCTACACCTTC.

This clone was observed a few times. Other nucleotide sequences from this sample produce the same CDR3. Written as DNA, the CDR3 is TGCAGCGTGAGAGACAGTAGCAATCAGCCCCAGCATTTT. Protein sequence: CSVRDSSNQPQHF. The chain joins TRBV29-1 to TRBJ1-5; TRBD1 is a possible D gene (5 bases). The CDR3 contains 13 residues. The germline V gene has CDR1 SQVTM and CDR2 ANQGSEA. The V and J ends lost 6 bases and 0 bases respectively, with 9 bases between them.

This chain joins TRBV7-9 and TRBJ1-2; D not resolved. The CDR3 loop spans 14 amino acids. Germline V gene sequence: CDR1 SEHNR, CDR2 FQNEAQ (reference sequence). V lost 5 bases and J lost 5, with 15 bases in between. This chain's CDR3 is CASSPRMGIYGYTF. The CDR3 DNA reads TGTGCCAGCAGCCCCCGCATGGGCATATATGGCTACACCTTC.

V gene TRBV6-2 or TRBV6-3 combines with J gene TRBJ1-2; D remains unclear. CDR1 and CDR2 from the germline V gene are MNHEY and SVGEGT. The V end was cut by 3 bases, the J end by 7 bases, with 9 bases between. The CDR3 sequence is 12 residues long. CDR3 coding DNA: TGTGCCAGCAGTTATTACCCGGGTGGCTACACCTTC. It translates to CASSYYPGGYTF.

V usage is TRBV25-1 and J usage is TRBJ1-1; possibly TRBD1 for D (6 bases). Per germline, CDR1 MGHDK and CDR2 SYGVNS. The V and J ends lost 6 bases and 5 bases respectively, with 13 bases between them. This CDR3 contains 13 residues. The CDR3 sequence is CASSAGGGTEAFF. The CDR3 bases are TGTGCCAGCAGCGCGGGGGGCGGGACTGAAGCTTTCTTT.